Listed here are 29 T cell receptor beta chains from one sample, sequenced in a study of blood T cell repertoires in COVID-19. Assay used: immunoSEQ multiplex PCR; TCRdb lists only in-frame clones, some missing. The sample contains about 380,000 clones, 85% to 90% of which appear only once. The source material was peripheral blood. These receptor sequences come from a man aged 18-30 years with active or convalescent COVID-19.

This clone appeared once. In DNA, the CDR3 is TGTGCCAGCAGCCCTAGGGGTCCCAAAAACATTCAGTACTTC. Translated: CASSPRGPKNIQYF. The chain employs TRBV5-4 and TRBJ2-4, with D perhaps matching TRBD1 (5 bases). The length of the CDR3 is 14 residues. CDR1 is SGHNT and CDR2 is YYREEE in the germline V gene (reference sequence). The ends were cut back, 4 bases at V and 2 bases at J, with 10 bases in the middle. Looking up the rest from reference TRBV5-4 and TRBJ2-4 gives the full variable domain: ETGVTQSPTHLIKTRGQQVTLRCSSQSGHNTVSWYQQALGQGPQFIFQYYREEENGRGNFPPRFSGLQFPNYSSELNVNALELDDSALYLCASSPRGPKNIQYFGAGTRLSVL.

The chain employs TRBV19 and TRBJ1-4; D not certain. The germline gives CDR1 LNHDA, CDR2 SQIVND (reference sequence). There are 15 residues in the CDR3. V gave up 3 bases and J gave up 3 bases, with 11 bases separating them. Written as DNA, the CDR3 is TGTGCCAGTAGTATCCTAACAGTTCCTAATGAAAAACTGTTTTTT. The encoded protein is CASSILTVPNEKLFF.

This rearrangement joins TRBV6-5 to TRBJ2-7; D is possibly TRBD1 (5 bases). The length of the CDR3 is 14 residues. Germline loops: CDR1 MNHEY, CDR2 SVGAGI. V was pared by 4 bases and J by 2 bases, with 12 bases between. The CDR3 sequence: CASSSQAGPYEQYF. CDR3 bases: TGTGCCAGCAGTTCTCAGGCAGGGCCCTACGAGCAGTACTTC.

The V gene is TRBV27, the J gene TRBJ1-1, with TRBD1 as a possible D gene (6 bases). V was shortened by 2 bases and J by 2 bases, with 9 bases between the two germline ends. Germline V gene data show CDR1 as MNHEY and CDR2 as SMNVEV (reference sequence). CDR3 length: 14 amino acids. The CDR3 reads CASSLGGKNTEAFF. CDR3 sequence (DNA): TGTGCCAGCAGTTTAGGGGGCAAAAACACTGAAGCTTTCTTT.

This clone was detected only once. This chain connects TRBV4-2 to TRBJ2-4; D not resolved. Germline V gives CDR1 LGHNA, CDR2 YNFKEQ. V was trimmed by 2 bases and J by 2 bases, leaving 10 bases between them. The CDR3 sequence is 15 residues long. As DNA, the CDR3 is TGTGCCAGCAGCCAACAGTCATGGTCCAAAAACATTCAGTACTTC. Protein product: CASSQQSWSKNIQYF.

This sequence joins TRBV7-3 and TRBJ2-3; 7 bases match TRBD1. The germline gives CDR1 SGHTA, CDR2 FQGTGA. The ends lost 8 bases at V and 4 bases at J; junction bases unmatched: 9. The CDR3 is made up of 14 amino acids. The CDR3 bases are TGTGCCAGCTCCCCTGGGCAGGGGGCAGATACGCAGTATTTT. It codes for CASSPGQGADTQYF.

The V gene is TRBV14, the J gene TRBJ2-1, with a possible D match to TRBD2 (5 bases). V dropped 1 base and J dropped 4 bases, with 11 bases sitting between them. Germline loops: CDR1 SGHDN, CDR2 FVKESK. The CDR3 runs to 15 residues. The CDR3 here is CASSQGPSQYNEQFF. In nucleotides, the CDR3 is TGTGCCAGCAGCCAAGGGCCTAGCCAATACAATGAGCAGTTCTTC.

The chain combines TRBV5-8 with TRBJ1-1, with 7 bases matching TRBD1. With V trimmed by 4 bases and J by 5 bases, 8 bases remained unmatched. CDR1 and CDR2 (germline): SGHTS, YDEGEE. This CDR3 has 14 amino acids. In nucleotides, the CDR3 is TGTGCCAGCAGCACAGGACAGGCGAGGACTGAAGCTTTCTTT. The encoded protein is CASSTGQARTEAFF.

The CDR3 DNA reads as TGTGCCACTATATCGGGAGGACAGCCCCAGCATTTT. Protein product: CATISGGQPQHF. V gene TRBV28 combines with J gene TRBJ1-5, with no clear D. Trimming removed 10 bases at V and 7 bases at J, with 14 bases between. The CDR3 consists of 12 residues. CDR1 is MDHEN and CDR2 is SYDVKM in the germline V gene. The full variable domain, with the rest looked up from reference TRBV28 and TRBJ1-5, is DVKVTQSSRYLVKRTGEKVFLECVQDMDHENMFWYRQDPGLGLRLIYFSYDVKMKEKGDIPEGYSVSREKKERFSLILESASTNQTSMYLCATISGGQPQHFGDGTRLSIL.

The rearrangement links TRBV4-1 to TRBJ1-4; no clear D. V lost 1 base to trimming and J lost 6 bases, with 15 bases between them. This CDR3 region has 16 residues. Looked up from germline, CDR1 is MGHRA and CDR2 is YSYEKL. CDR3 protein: CASSQVPYTDHEKLFF. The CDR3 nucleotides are TGCGCCAGCAGCCAAGTTCCATACACAGACCATGAAAAACTGTTTTTT.

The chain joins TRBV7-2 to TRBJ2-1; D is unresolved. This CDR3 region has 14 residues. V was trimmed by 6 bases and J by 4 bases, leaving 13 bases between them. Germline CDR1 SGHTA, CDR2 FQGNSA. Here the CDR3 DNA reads TGTGCCAGCAGTAATCAGGATATGTACAATGAGCAGTTCTTC. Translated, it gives CASSNQDMYNEQFF.

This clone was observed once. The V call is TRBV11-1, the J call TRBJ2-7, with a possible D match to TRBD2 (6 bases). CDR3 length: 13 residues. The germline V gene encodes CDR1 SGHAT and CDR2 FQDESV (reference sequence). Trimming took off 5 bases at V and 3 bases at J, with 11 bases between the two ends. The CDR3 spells CASSLSGGYEQYF. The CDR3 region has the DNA TGTGCCAGCAGCCTGTCCGGGGGCTACGAGCAGTACTTC. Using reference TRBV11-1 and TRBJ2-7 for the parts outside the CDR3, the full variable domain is EAEVAQSPRYKITEKSQAVAFWCDPISGHATLYWYRQILGQGPELLVQFQDESVVDDSQLPKDRFSAERLKGVDSTLKIQPAELGDSAMYLCASSLSGGYEQYFGPGTRLTVT.

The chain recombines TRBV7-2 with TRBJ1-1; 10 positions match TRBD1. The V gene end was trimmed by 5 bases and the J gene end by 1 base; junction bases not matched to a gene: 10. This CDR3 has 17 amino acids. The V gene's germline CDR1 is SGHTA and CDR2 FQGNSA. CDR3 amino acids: CASSPYWGDRGNTEAFF. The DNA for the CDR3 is TGTGCCAGCAGCCCCTACTGGGGGGACAGGGGGAACACTGAAGCTTTCTTT.

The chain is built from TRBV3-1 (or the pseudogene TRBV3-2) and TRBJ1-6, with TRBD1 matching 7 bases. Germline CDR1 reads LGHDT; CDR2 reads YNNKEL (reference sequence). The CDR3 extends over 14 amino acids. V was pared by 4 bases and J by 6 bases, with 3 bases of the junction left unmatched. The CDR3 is CASSRGQINSPLHF. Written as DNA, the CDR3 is TGTGCCAGCAGCCGGGGACAGATTAATTCACCCCTCCACTTT.

CDR3 bases: TGCAGCGTTTTAGGACAGGAATACTCTGGGGCCAACGTCCTGACTTTC. Translated, it gives CSVLGQEYSGANVLTF. The V and J genes are TRBV29-1 and TRBJ2-6; 7 bases are shared with TRBD1. The J segment lost 0 bases and the V segment lost 5 bases, leaving 7 bases of the junction unmatched. This CDR3 region has 16 residues. CDR1 and CDR2 from the germline V gene are SQVTM and ANQGSEA.

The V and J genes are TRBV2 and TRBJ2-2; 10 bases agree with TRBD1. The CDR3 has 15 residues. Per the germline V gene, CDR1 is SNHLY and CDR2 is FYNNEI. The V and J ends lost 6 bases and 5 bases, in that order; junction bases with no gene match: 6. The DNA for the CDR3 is TGTGCCAGCAGGGCCGGGACAGGGGTAACCGGGGAGCTGTTTTTT. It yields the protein CASRAGTGVTGELFF.

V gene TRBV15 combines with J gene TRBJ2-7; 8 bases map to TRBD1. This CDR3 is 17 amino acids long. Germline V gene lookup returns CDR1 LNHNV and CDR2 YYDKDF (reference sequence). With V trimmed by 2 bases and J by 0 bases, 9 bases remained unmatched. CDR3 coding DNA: TGTGCCACCAGCAGACCGAGACAGGGGCCGAGCTCCTACGAGCAGTACTTC. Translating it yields CATSRPRQGPSSYEQYF.

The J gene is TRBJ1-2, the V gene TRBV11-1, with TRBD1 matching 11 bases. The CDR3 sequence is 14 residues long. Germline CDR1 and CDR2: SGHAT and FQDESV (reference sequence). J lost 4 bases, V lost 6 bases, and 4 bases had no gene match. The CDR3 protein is CASSSGTGGYGYTF. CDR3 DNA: TGTGCCAGCAGTTCCGGGACAGGGGGCTATGGCTACACCTTC.

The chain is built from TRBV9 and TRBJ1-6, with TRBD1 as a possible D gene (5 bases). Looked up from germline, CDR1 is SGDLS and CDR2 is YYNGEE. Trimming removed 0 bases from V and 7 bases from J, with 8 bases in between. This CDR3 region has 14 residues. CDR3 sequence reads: CASSVAEGNSPLHF. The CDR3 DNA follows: TGTGCCAGCAGCGTAGCGGAGGGGAATTCACCCCTCCACTTT.

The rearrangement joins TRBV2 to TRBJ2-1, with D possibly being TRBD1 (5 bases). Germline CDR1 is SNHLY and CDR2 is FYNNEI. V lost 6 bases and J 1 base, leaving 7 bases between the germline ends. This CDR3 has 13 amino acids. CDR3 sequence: CASSDSSYNEQFF. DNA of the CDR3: TGTGCCAGCAGCGACAGTTCCTACAATGAGCAGTTCTTC.

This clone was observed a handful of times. Here the CDR3 DNA reads TGTGCCAGTAGTTCGGTGACAGATTCTCGGTCGAAGCAGTACTTC. Translating gives CASSSVTDSRSKQYF. This rearrangement joins TRBV19 to TRBJ2-7, with D tentatively TRBD1 (5 bases). The germline CDR1 and CDR2 sequences are LNHDA and SQIVND (reference sequence). The length of the CDR3 is 15 residues. V dropped 5 bases and J dropped 8 bases, with 22 bases sitting between them.

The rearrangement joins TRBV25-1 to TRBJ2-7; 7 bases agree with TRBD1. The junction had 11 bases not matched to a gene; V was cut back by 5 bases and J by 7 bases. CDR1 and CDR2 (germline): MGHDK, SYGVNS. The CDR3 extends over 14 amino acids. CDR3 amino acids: CASSPIGTATEQYF. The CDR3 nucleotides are TGTGCCAGCAGTCCGATTGGGACAGCTACGGAGCAGTACTTC.

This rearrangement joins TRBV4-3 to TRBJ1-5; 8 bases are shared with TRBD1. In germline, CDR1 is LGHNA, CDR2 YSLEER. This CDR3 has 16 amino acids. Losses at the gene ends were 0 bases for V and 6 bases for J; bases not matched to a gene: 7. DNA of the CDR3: TGCGCCAGCAGCCAAGATTGGGGGACAGGAAGTCAGCCCCAGCATTTT. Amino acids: CASSQDWGTGSQPQHF.

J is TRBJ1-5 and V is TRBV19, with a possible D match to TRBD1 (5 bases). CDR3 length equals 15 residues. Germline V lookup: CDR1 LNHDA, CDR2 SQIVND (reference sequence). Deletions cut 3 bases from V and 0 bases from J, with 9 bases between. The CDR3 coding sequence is TGTGCCAGTAGTATGGGCAGGGCTAGCAATCAGCCCCAGCATTTT. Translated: CASSMGRASNQPQHF.

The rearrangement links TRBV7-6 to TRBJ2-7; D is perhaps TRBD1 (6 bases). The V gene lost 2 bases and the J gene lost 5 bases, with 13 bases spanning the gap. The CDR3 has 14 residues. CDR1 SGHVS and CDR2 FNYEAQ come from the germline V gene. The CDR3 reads CASSLTGTRNEQYF. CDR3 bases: TGTGCCAGCAGCTTAACCGGGACACGTAACGAGCAGTACTTC.

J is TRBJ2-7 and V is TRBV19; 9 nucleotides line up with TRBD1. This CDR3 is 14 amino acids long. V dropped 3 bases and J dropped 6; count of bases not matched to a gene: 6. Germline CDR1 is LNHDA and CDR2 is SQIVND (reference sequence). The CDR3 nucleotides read TGTGCCAGTAGTATCGGGGGACAGGGTCCCGAGCAGTACTTC. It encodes CASSIGGQGPEQYF. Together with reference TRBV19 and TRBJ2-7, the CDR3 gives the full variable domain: DGGITQSPKYLFRKEGQNVTLSCEQNLNHDAMYWYRQDPGQGLRLIYYSQIVNDFQKGDIAEGYSVSREKKESFPLTVTSAQKNPTAFYLCASSIGGQGPEQYFGPGTRLTVT.

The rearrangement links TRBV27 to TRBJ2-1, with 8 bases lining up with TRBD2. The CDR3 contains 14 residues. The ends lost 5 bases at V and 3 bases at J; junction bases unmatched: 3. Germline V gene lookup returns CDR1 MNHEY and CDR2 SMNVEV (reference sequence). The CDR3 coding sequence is TGTGCCAGCAGTGTAGCGGGGAACTACAATGAGCAGTTCTTC. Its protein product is CASSVAGNYNEQFF.

This chain's CDR3 is CASSQESSGRAVNTQYF. Here the CDR3 DNA reads TGTGCCAGCAGCCAAGAATCAAGCGGGAGGGCCGTGAATACGCAGTATTTT. This chain uses TRBV4-2 with TRBJ2-3; 10 positions match TRBD2. The CDR3 length is 17 residues. The V gene end was trimmed by 0 bases and the J gene end by 7 bases; junction bases not matched to a gene: 10. Per the germline V gene, CDR1 is LGHNA and CDR2 is YNFKEQ.

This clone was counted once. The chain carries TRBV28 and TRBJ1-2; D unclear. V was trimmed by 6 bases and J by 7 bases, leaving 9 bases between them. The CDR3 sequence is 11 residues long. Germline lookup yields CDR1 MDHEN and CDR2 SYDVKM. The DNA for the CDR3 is TGTGCCAGCAGCTTAGACTTTGGCTACACCTTC. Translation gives CASSLDFGYTF.